Listed below are T cell receptor beta chains from one sample, sequenced in a study of T cell changes during pregnancy in multiple sclerosis. The table came from immunoSEQ multiplex PCR; TCRdb's copy has only in-frame clones and leaves some out. The sample gives 55,000 to 70,000 clones, about nine tenths of which show up once; around 2.1% is in the top ten. The sequenced sample was peripheral blood, obtained in the first trimester of pregnancy. These TCRs come from a female donor in good health, enrolled as a control in a pregnancy study. Both conserved end residues are part of each CDR3. A D gene is named only where the DNA matches it firmly. Not every row has a clone size; where given, it reads once, few, many or a size class.

>TRBV7-9|NA|once|TRBJ2-1
TGTGCCAGCAGCTCCGTTACTAGTGCCACTGAGCAGTTCTTC
CASSSVTSATEQFF
>TRBV6-6|NA|NA|TRBJ1-2
TGTGCCAGCGGGAGGGACTATGGCTACACCTTC
CASGRDYGYTF
>TRBV6-1|NA|NA|TRBJ2-7
TGTGCCAGCACCCAGGGGTACGAGCAGTACTTC
CASTQGYEQYF
>TRBV7-7|NA|NA|TRBJ2-1
TGTGCTAGCAGCTTAGTAGGGGCCAATGAGCAGTTCTTC
CASSLVGANEQFF
>TRBV19|TRBD1|NA|TRBJ2-5
TGTGCCAGTAGTGTACAGGGGGGCCCCCTAGAGACCCAGTACTTC
CASSVQGGPLETQYF
>TRBV20-1|NA|NA|TRBJ2-2
TGCAGTGCTAGAGCAACCGGGGAGCTGTTTTTT
CSARATGELFF
>TRBV7-3|NA|NA|TRBJ2-1
TGTGCCAGCAGCCGGACAGAGAGCTCCTACAATGAGCAGTTCTTC
CASSRTESSYNEQFF
>TRBV2|NA|NA|TRBJ1-3
TGTGCCAGCAAGCTGAGGCTTGTCTCTGGAAACACCATATATTTT
CASKLRLVSGNTIYF
>TRBV19|TRBD1|NA|TRBJ2-7
TGTGCCAGTAGTATGACCGGGACAGGATTCGAGCAGTACTTC
CASSMTGTGFEQYF
>TRBV6-5|TRBD1|NA|TRBJ1-1
TGTGCCAGCAGACACGCGACAGGGGGGAACACTGAAGCTTTCTTT
CASRHATGGNTEAFF
>TRBV5-1|TRBD1|NA|TRBJ1-4
TGCGCCAGCAGCATCGGACAGGGTTGGGAAAAACTGTTTTTT
CASSIGQGWEKLFF
>TRBV6-5|TRBD1|NA|TRBJ1-2
TGTGCCAGCAGTTGGGGACAGGGGAACTATGGCTACACCTTC
CASSWGQGNYGYTF
>TRBV23-1|TRBD1|NA|TRBJ1-5
TGCGCCAGCAGTCATCAGCCGACAGGGCGACAGCCCCAGCATTTT
CASSHQPTGRQPQHF
>TRBV7-2|NA|NA|TRBJ1-2
TGTGCCAGCAGCCAGCGGGGGGTCCAGTCACTTTATGGCTACACCTTC
CASSQRGVQSLYGYTF